This T cell receptor (beta chain) emerged from a study of blood T cells in healthy people across ages. The use of a sample-barcoded 5' primer and a J-beta primer mix characterized a second PCR of about 6 to 11 cycles. Tags on each cDNA molecule came from a template-switch adaptor with 12 random nucleotides. One entry per CDR3 protein results from TCRdb running MiXCR on the 5' RACE reads. This sample has about 780,000 distinct CDR3 sequences; more than 35% occur once, and the top ten carry 18%. About 10 milliliters of peripheral blood were drawn from each donor into EDTA-treated tubes. Extracted total RNA amounted to at least 5 micrograms for each sample. This sequence was found in a man older than 75 in good health. Sequencing was done on a sample of blood.

CDR3 nucleotides: TGTGCCAGCAGCCCCGAAAGGAACCACAATGAGCAGTACTTC. Translation gives CASSPERNHNEQYF. This rearrangement joins TRBV7-2 to TRBJ2-7; D unresolved. Trimming took off 5 bases at V and 7 bases at J, with 18 bases between the two ends. Germline V gene lookup returns CDR1 SGHTA and CDR2 FQGNSA. The CDR3 covers 14 residues.